Following are 21 T cell receptor beta chains from one sample sequenced in a study of long-term antiretroviral therapy in people with HIV. Running of the v3.0 immunoSEQ assay took place at survey level. Profiling relied on immunoSEQ multiplex PCR, and the TCRdb table lists in-frame clones only, not all of them. The table has some 34,000 clones, 90% to 97% seen once; the top ten hold approximately 2.5%. Material: unsorted PBMCs, obtained roughly 6.9 years after starting antiretroviral therapy. The receptors come from a young man with HIV.

The V gene is TRBV7-2, the J gene TRBJ2-7; D unclear. CDR1 is SGHTA and CDR2 is FQGNSA in the germline V gene. Trimming removed 2 bases at V and 4 bases at J, with 6 bases between. CDR3 length equals 12 residues. The CDR3 is CASSLSVYEQYF. CDR3 nucleotides: TGTGCCAGCAGCTTATCCGTATACGAGCAGTACTTC.

The chain combines TRBV15 with TRBJ2-7, with a possible D match to TRBD2 (6 bases). V was trimmed by 5 bases and J by 2 bases, leaving 13 bases between them. Germline-derived CDR1 and CDR2 are LNHNV and YYDKDF (reference sequence). CDR3 length: 14 amino acids. CDR3 residues: CATSDARGTYEQYF. The CDR3 DNA reads TGTGCCACCAGCGACGCGCGGGGCACCTACGAGCAGTACTTC.

This rearrangement joins TRBV5-6 to TRBJ1-2, with TRBD1 identical over 7 bases. This CDR3 is built from 15 residues. The trim removed 2 bases at V and 4 bases at J, leaving 8 bases unmatched. CDR1 SGHDT and CDR2 YYEEEE come from the germline V gene. This CDR3 is CASSFVTGEAYGYTF. CDR3 nucleotides: TGTGCCAGCAGCTTCGTTACAGGGGAGGCCTATGGCTACACCTTC.

This chain connects TRBV10-1 to TRBJ2-1; D is unresolved. The CDR3 covers 10 residues. The V end was cut by 6 bases, the J end by 9 bases, with 6 bases between. Germline V gives CDR1 WNHNN, CDR2 SYGVQD (reference sequence). In DNA form, the CDR3 reads TGCGCCAGCAGAGGGTGTGAGCAGTTCTTC. Translating it yields CASRGCEQFF.

The J gene is TRBJ1-1, the V gene TRBV6-5; D gene ambiguous. This CDR3 is 14 amino acids long. With 4 bases removed from V and 1 base from J, the gap between germline ends came to 10 bases. Germline lookup yields CDR1 MNHEY and CDR2 SVGAGI. CDR3 sequence reads: CASSLRHRNTEAFF. The CDR3 DNA follows: TGTGCCAGCAGTTTACGACACCGGAACACTGAAGCTTTCTTT.

The chain carries TRBV19 and TRBJ2-1; 10 bases are shared with TRBD1. V lost 6 bases and J lost 5; bases outside the gene matches: 1. Germline values: CDR1 LNHDA, CDR2 SQIVND (reference sequence). This CDR3 has 13 residues. DNA of the CDR3: TGTGCCAGTAGCGGGACAGGGGACAATGAGCAGTTCTTC. Translating gives CASSGTGDNEQFF.

The V gene is TRBV6-6, the J gene TRBJ1-1, with D uncertain. V was trimmed by 5 bases and J by 3 bases, leaving 13 bases between them. The CDR3 extends over 14 amino acids. Germline V gene data show CDR1 as MNHNY and CDR2 as SVGAGI (reference sequence). The CDR3 is CASSPDGWHTEAFF. The DNA for the CDR3 is TGTGCCAGCAGTCCGGACGGTTGGCACACTGAAGCTTTCTTT.

As for this clone: A junction boundary mismatches the germline segment, possibly from a read error. V usage is TRBV6-1 and J usage is TRBJ2-4; D is undetermined. Germline CDR1 is MNHNS and CDR2 is SASEGT. This CDR3 has 12 residues. The CDR3 loop reads CASSEAAVRMDF. Written as DNA, the CDR3 is TGTGCCAGCAGTGAAGCGGCTGTGCGAATGGACTTC.

The sample holds one count of this clone. CDR3 sequence: CASRDPQNTEAFF. Here the CDR3 DNA reads TGTGCCAGCAGAGACCCCCAAAACACTGAAGCTTTCTTT. The genes are TRBV7-2 and TRBJ1-1; D gene unclear. Deletions cut 6 bases from V and 2 bases from J, with 10 bases between. CDR1 and CDR2 from the germline V gene are SGHTA and FQGNSA. The CDR3 spans 13 residues.

J is TRBJ2-5 and V is TRBV2; D perhaps matches TRBD2 (6 bases). This CDR3 has 13 residues. CDR1 SNHLY and CDR2 FYNNEI come from the germline V gene. The germline V and J ends were trimmed by 0 bases and 5 bases, with 7 bases remaining between them. The CDR3 DNA sequence: TGTGCCAGCAGTGAAGCAGGAGGGGAGACCCAGTACTTC. Its translation: CASSEAGGETQYF.

This chain connects TRBV7-9 to TRBJ1-4; TRBD1 agrees at 7 bases. The junction had 4 bases not matched to a gene; V was cut back by 1 base and J by 8 bases. This CDR3 has 14 residues. CDR1 SEHNR and CDR2 FQNEAQ come from the germline V gene (reference sequence). CDR3 sequence reads: CASSLGRGTEKLFF. CDR3 nucleotide sequence: TGTGCCAGCAGCTTAGGCAGGGGGACCGAAAAACTGTTTTTT.

CDR3 DNA: TGCGCCAGCAGCCAAGCACCTCGGGGCAGGGGGGACACTGAAGCTTTCTTT. As protein: CASSQAPRGRGDTEAFF. The chain joins TRBV4-3 to TRBJ1-1; 7 bases match TRBD1. The trim removed 1 base at V and 3 bases at J, leaving 11 bases unmatched. CDR1 is LGHNA and CDR2 is YSLEER in the germline V gene. This CDR3 region has 17 residues.

The V gene is TRBV18, the J gene TRBJ1-6, with D unresolved. Germline CDR1 and CDR2: KGHSH and LQKENI. The length of the CDR3 is 16 residues. V lost 3 bases and J lost 0, with 9 bases in between. The CDR3 here is CASSPTLSSYNSPLHF. The CDR3 DNA follows: TGTGCCAGCTCACCTACCTTGAGCTCCTATAATTCACCCCTCCACTTT. Filled out from reference TRBV18 and TRBJ1-6, the complete variable domain reads NAGVMQNPRHLVRRRGQEARLRCSPMKGHSHVYWYRQLPEEGLKFMVYLQKENIIDESGMPKERFSAEFPKEGPSILRIQQVVRGDSAAYFCASSPTLSSYNSPLHFGNGTRLTVT.

This rearrangement joins TRBV12-5 to TRBJ2-3; 8 nucleotides match TRBD2. Germline loops: CDR1 LGHNT, CDR2 FRNRAP. The CDR3 sequence is 15 residues long. The V segment lost 1 base and the J segment 6 bases; nucleotides outside the gene matches: 6. The CDR3 loop reads CASGLGSAGADTQYF. The CDR3 DNA reads as TGTGCTAGTGGTTTGGGTTCAGCGGGGGCTGATACGCAGTATTTT.

The chain recombines TRBV7-6 with TRBJ2-1; no definite D call. Germline-derived CDR1 and CDR2 are SGHVS and FNYEAQ. Trimming shortened V by 5 bases and J by 5 bases, and 10 bases separated the two germline ends. CDR3 length: 13 amino acids. The CDR3 sequence: CASSVRLDNEQFF. In DNA form, the CDR3 reads TGTGCCAGCAGCGTACGGTTAGACAATGAGCAGTTCTTC.

The gene calls are TRBV5-4 and TRBJ1-6; D gene unclear. Trimming shortened V by 0 bases and J by 0 bases, and 7 bases separated the two germline ends. CDR1 is SGHNT, CDR2 YYREEE, per germline (reference sequence). The CDR3 totals 16 residues. The CDR3 loop reads CASSLGASSYNSPLHF. CDR3 sequence (DNA): TGTGCCAGCAGCTTGGGGGCAAGCTCCTATAATTCACCCCTCCACTTT.

This clone was counted a single time. The chain employs TRBV4-2 and TRBJ2-1; D tentatively reads TRBD1 or TRBD2 (5 bases each). V shed 1 base and J shed 8 bases, with 15 bases lying between them. The CDR3 has 15 amino acids. Germline loops: CDR1 LGHNA, CDR2 YNFKEQ. The CDR3 coding sequence is TGTGCCAGCAGCCAAGCAGAGGGGTCTAGCTATGAGCAGTTCTTC. It encodes CASSQAEGSSYEQFF.

The chain combines TRBV6-1 with TRBJ1-1; D is undetermined. This CDR3 has 14 residues. Between the trimmed V and J ends, which lost 5 bases and 3 bases, there was a span of 13 bases. Germline-derived CDR1 and CDR2 are MNHNS and SASEGT. The CDR3 loop is CASSSQWEDTEAFF. The DNA for the CDR3 is TGTGCCAGCAGTAGTCAATGGGAGGACACTGAAGCTTTCTTT.

The chain recombines TRBV19 with TRBJ1-2; D might be TRBD1 (5 bases). CDR1 and CDR2 from the germline V gene are LNHDA and SQIVND (reference sequence). Deletions cut 5 bases from V and 4 bases from J, with 14 bases between. The CDR3 is 14 amino acids. CDR3 amino acids: CASSSGGAGYGYTF. In nucleotides, the CDR3 is TGTGCCAGTAGTTCCGGCGGGGCAGGCTATGGCTACACCTTC.

The chain couples TRBV27 to TRBJ2-7, with 10 nucleotides matching TRBD2. The V and J ends lost 7 bases and 3 bases, in that order; junction bases with no gene match: 3. This CDR3 contains 13 residues. Germline V CDR1 and CDR2: MNHEY, SMNVEV (reference sequence). The CDR3 DNA is TGTGCCAGCACCGTAGCGGGAGGCTACGAGCAGTACTTC. Protein: CASTVAGGYEQYF.

The chain uses TRBV2 and TRBJ2-1; TRBD2 matches 11 bases. The junction had 13 bases not matched to a gene; V was cut back by 11 bases and J by 7 bases. Germline CDR1 and CDR2: SNHLY and FYNNEI. The CDR3 consists of 15 residues. This CDR3 is CASVAGTSGTNEQFF. As DNA, the CDR3 is TGTGCCTCCGTGGCCGGGACTAGCGGTACTAATGAGCAGTTCTTC.